One T cell receptor beta chain is described in this entry. The germline V gene has CDR1 MNHEY and CDR2 SVGAGI. The J segment lost 8 bases and the V segment lost 2 bases, leaving 8 bases of the junction unmatched. CDR3 length: 14 amino acids. The data were obtained in a study of shared clonotypes between healthy human individuals. Overall study context: Donors, aged 18 to 49, were a couple of women and three men. Every donor yielded three CD4 naive, three CD4 memory, two CD8 naive and one CD8 memory plate.

Repertoires were generated with immunoSEQ multiplex PCR, while TCRdb's copy carries only in-frame clones and drops some. The table lists approximately 2.5 million clones, more than 80% of them singletons. Those who donated were healthy HIV-negative adults, with no recent acute infections or vaccinations reported. Division of CD4+ cells produced a CD45RA+ naive subset and a CD45RA-negative memory subset. Sequenced sample: naive CD4+ T cells sorted from blood. Subset here: CD45RA+ positively selected. The TCR comes from a man aged 18 to 30 in good health. V gene TRBV6-5 combines with J gene TRBJ1-2, with 7 bases aligning to TRBD1. The chain's CDR3 is CASSYATGQGGYTF. The CDR3 nucleotides are TGTGCCAGCAGTTACGCGACAGGGCAGGGAGGCTACACCTTC.